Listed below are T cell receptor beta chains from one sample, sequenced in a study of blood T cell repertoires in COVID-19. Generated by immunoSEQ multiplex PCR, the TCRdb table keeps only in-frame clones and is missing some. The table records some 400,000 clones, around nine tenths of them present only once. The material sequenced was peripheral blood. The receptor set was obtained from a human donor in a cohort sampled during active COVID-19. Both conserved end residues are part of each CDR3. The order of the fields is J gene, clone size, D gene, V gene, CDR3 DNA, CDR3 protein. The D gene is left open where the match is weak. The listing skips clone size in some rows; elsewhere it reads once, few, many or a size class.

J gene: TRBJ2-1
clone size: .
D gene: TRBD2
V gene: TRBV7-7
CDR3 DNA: TGTGCTAGCAGCTTAAGCGGGGGCAATGAGCAGTTCTTC
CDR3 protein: CASSLSGGNEQFF

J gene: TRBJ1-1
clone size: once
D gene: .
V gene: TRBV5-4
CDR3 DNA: TGTGCCAGCAGCTTGGGGCAGGGTGGCACTGAAGCTTTCTTT
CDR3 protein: CASSLGQGGTEAFF

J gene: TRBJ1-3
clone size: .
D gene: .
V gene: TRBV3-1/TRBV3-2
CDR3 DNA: TGTGCCAGCAGCCAAGTAGACAGGAGAAACACCATATATTTT
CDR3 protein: CASSQVDRRNTIYF

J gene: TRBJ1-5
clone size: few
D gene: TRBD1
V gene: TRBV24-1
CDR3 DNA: TGTGCCACCAGTGAGGTTACAGGGGACAATCAGCCCCAGCATTTT
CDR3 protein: CATSEVTGDNQPQHF

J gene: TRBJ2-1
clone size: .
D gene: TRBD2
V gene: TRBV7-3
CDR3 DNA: TGTGCCAGCAGCTTAACTAGCGGGAGGGCCGATGAGCAGTTCTTC
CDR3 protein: CASSLTSGRADEQFF

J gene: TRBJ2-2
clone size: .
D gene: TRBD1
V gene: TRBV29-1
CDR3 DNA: TGCAGCGTTGAACCCCTACAACGGGACAGAAAACTAGGTCGAGCCAGCACCGGGGAGCTGTTTTTT
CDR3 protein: CSVEPLQRDRKLGRASTGELFF

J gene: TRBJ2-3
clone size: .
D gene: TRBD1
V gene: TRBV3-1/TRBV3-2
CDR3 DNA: TGTGCCAGCAGCCAAGTGACAGGGTCTGGCACAGATACGCAGTATTTT
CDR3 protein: CASSQVTGSGTDTQYF

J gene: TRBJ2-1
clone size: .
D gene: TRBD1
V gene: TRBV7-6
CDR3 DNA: TGTGCCAGCAGCGGCCTGACAGGGGACCCCTACAATGAGCAGTTCTTC
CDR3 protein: CASSGLTGDPYNEQFF

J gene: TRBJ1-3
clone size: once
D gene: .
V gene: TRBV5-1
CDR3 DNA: TGCGCCAGCAGCTTCGAAGGGGGCTCTGGAAACACCATATATTTT
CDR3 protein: CASSFEGGSGNTIYF

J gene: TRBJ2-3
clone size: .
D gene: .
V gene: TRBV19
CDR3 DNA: TGTGCCAGTAGTATGACAGCTAGCACAGATACGCAGTATTTT
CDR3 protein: CASSMTASTDTQYF

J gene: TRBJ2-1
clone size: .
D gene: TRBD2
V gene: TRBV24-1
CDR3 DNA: TGTGCCACCAGTGATTTGCCTAGCGGGAGCGCGGGGTACAATGAGCAGTTCTTC
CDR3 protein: CATSDLPSGSAGYNEQFF

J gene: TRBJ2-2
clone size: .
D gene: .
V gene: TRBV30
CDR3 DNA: TGTGCCTGGAGTGAGACTCCGAACACCGGGGAGCTGTTTTTT
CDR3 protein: CAWSETPNTGELFF

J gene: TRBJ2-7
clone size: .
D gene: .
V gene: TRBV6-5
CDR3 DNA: TGTGCCAGCCGGGGGTCAATAACCTACGAGCAGTACTTC
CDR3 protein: CASRGSITYEQYF

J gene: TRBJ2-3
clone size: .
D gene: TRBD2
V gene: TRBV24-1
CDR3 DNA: TGTGCCACCAGTCGCGGGGGGAACACAGATACGCAGTATTTT
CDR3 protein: CATSRGGNTDTQYF

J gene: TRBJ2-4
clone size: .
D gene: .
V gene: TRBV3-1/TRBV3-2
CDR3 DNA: TGTGCCAGCAGCCAAGAAGCTTTCGGGGGAGCCAAAAACATTCAGTACTTC
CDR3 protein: CASSQEAFGGAKNIQYF

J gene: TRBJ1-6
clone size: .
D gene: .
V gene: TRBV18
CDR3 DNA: TGTGCCAGCTCTCTGGACAGCACCTTAAATTCACCCCTCCACTTT
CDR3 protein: CASSLDSTLNSPLHF

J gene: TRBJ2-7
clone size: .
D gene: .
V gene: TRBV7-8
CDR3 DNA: TGTGCCAGCAGCTACAGGGAAGTCTCCTACGAGCAGTACTTC
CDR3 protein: CASSYREVSYEQYF

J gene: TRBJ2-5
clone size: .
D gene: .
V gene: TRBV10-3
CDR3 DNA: TGTGCCATCAGTGAGTTCGAAGGTTGGAGCCAAGAGACCCAGTACTTC
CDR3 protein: CAISEFEGWSQETQYF

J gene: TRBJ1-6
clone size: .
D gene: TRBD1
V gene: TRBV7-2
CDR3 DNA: TGTGCCAGCAGCCAATCCGGGACAGGGAGTGGTTCACCCCTCCACTTT
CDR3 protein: CASSQSGTGSGSPLHF

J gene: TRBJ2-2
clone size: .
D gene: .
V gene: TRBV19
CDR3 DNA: TGTGCCAGTAGTATAGGGGGCCTCACCGGGGAGCTGTTTTTT
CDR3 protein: CASSIGGLTGELFF

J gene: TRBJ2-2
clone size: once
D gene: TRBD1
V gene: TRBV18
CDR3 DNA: TGTGCCAGCTCACCAGGGACAGGGAAATTCGCGAACACCGGGGAGCTGTTTTTT
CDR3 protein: CASSPGTGKFANTGELFF

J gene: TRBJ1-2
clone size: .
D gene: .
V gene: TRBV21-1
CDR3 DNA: TGTGCCAGCAGCAAAGACCCCCCGGGACAGATGTATGGCTACACCTTC
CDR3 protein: CASSKDPPGQMYGYTF

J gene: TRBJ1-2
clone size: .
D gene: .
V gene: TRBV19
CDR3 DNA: TGTGCCAGTAGTAACAGGGTTAACTATGGCTACACCTTC
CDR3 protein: CASSNRVNYGYTF

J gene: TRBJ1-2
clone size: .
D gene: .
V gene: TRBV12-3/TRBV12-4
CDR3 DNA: TGTGCCAGCAGTCTCGGACAGTCCCCCAGGACCTTC
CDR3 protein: CASSLGQSPRTF

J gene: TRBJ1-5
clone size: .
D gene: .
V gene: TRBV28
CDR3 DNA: TGTGCCAGCAGTTTAGGACAGTACAATCAGCCCCAGCATTTT
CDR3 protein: CASSLGQYNQPQHF

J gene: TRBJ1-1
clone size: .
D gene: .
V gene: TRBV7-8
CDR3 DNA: TGTGCCAGCAGCTTATTCGGTGGAGCCATGAACACTGAAGCTTTCTTT
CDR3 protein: CASSLFGGAMNTEAFF

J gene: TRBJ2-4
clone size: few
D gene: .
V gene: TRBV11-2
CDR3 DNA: TGTGCCAGCAGCCCGGGCCGGGGGGCGGGAATTCAGTACTTC
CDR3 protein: CASSPGRGAGIQYF

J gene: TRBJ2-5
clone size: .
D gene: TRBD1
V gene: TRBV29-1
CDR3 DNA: TGCACCCTCCAGGGGGCGTTCACTCCAGCCAGCCCTAATGAGACCCAGTACTTC
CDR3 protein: CTLQGAFTPASPNETQYF

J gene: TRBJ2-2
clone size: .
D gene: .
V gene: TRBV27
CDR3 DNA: TGTGCCAGCAGTTCCTCAGGGGCCGGGGAGCTGTTTTTT
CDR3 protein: CASSSSGAGELFF

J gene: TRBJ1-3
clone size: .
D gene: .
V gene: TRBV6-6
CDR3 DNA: TGTGCCAGCAGTTGGGACACCTCTGGAAACACCATATATTTT
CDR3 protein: CASSWDTSGNTIYF

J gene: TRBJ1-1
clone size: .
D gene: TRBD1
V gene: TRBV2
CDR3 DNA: TGTGCCAGCAGTGACCTCGGGACAGGGGTATCCGAAGCTTTCTTT
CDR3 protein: CASSDLGTGVSEAFF

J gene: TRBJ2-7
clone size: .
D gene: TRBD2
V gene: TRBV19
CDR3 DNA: TGTGCCAGTAGTTCCCTGGGAATAGCGGGAGTTGAGCAGTACTTC
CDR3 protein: CASSSLGIAGVEQYF

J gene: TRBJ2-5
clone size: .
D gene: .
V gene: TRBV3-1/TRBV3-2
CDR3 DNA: TGTGCCAGCAGCCAAACAGAAGAGACCCAGTACTTC
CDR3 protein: CASSQTEETQYF

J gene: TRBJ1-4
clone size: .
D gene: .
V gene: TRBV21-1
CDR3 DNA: TGTGCCAGCGAAGTAGTAGTCCAGGGGCTGTTTTTT
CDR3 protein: CASEVVVQGLFF

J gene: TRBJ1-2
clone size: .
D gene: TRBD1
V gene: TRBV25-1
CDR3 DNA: TGTGCCAGCAGTGAGCCCGGGACAGCCCGGGGCTACACCTTC
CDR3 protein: CASSEPGTARGYTF

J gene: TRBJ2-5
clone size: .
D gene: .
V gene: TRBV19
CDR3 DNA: TGTGCCAGTAGTATTGGCGGGACCGGGAAAGAGACCCAGTACTTC
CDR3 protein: CASSIGGTGKETQYF

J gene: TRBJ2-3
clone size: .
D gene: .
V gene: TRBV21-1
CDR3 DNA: TGTGCCAGCAGCACCGACAGGGAAGAAGATACGCAGTATTTT
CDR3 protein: CASSTDREEDTQYF

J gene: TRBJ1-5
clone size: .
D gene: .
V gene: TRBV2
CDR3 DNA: TGTGCCAGCAGTGGCGGGGGTGGCAATCAGCCCCAGCATTTT
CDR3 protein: CASSGGGGNQPQHF

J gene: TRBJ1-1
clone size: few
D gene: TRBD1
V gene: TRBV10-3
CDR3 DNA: TGTGCCATCAGGGACAGGGGTTTGAACACTGAAGCTTTCTTT
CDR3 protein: CAIRDRGLNTEAFF

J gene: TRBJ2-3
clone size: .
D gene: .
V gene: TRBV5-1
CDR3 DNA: TGCGCCAGCAGCTTCCTGGGTGACATAGACACAGATACGCAGTATTTT
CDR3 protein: CASSFLGDIDTDTQYF

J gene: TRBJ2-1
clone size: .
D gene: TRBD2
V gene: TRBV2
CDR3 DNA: TGTGCCAGCAGTTGGACTAGCGGGGGGTCTTACAATGAGCAGTTCTTC
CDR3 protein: CASSWTSGGSYNEQFF

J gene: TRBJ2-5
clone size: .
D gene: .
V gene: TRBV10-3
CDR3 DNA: TGTGCCATCAGCGAGGGCGGGGTTTCAGAGACCCAGTACTTC
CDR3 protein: CAISEGGVSETQYF

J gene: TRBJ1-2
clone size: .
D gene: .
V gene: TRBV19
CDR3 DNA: TGTGCCAGTAGTCCACAGGGAGTGGGCTATGGCTACACCTTC
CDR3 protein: CASSPQGVGYGYTF

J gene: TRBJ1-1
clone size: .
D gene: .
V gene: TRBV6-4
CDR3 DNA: TGTGCCAGCAGCGCCACAGCGAACACTGAAGCTTTCTTT
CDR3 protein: CASSATANTEAFF

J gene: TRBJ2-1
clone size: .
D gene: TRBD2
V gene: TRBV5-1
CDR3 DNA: TGCGCCAGCAGCCCCGGACTAGTATCCTACAATGAGCAGTTCTTC
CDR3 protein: CASSPGLVSYNEQFF

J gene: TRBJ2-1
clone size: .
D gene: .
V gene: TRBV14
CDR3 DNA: TGTGCCAGCAGCCAAGCGGCGGTACATGAGCAGTTCTTC
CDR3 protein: CASSQAAVHEQFF

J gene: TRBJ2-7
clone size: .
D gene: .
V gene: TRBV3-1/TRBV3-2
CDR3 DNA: TGTGCCAGCAGCCAAGTAAGTCGACAGGCAGACTACGAGCAGTACTTC
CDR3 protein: CASSQVSRQADYEQYF

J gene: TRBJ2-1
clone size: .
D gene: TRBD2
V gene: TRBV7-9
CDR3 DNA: TGTGCCAGCAGCTTAGGGGCAGAGACGCGGGAGAAGGGAGAGCAGTTCTTC
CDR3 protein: CASSLGAETREKGEQFF

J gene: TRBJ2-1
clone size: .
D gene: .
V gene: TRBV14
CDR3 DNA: TGTGCCAGCAGCTCCAGGGGAAATGAGCAGTTCTTC
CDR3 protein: CASSSRGNEQFF

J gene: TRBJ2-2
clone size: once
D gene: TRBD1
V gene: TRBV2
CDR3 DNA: TGTGCCAGCAGTGAAGAACCTACAGGGGGCGGGCTGACCGGGGAGCTGTTTTTT
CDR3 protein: CASSEEPTGGGLTGELFF

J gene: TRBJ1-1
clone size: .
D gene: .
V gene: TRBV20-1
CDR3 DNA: TGCAGTTTAGGGGTTTACACTGAAGCTTTCTTT
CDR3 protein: CSLGVYTEAFF

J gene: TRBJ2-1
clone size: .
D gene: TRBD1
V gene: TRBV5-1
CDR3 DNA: TGCGCCAGCAGCAGGGGGCTAGGGGCCATAGGTTATGAGCAGTTCTTC
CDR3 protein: CASSRGLGAIGYEQFF

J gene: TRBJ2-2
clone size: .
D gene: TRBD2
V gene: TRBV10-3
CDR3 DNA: TGTGCCATCAGGCGGACTAGCGGATTAAACACCGGGGAGCTGTTTTTT
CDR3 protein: CAIRRTSGLNTGELFF